One and the same sample provided the 24 T cell receptor beta chains below, sequenced in a study of T-cell reconstitution after alpha-beta-depleted transplantation in children. Unique molecular identifiers tagged the TCRbeta library. TCRdb itself ran the PCR reads through MiXCR, one entry per CDR3 protein. The sample records some 220,000 distinct CDR3 sequences, approximately 11% being singletons. Sequencing was performed on PBMCs, taken before TCRalphabeta/CD19-depleted stem cell transplant. These receptors were taken from a child younger than two with acute myeloid leukemia, due to receive a stem cell transplant.

This clonotype was found many times. The chain has TRBV28 and TRBJ2-7, with a possible D match to TRBD2 (5 bases). Trimming removed 7 bases at V and 3 bases at J, with 19 bases between. The CDR3 sequence is 15 residues long. Germline CDR1 MDHEN, CDR2 SYDVKM. The CDR3 DNA is TGTGCCAGCACCCCTAGCTTAATGGATCTCTACGAGCAGTACTTC. Translated, it gives CASTPSLMDLYEQYF. The full variable domain, completed using reference TRBV28 and TRBJ2-7, is DVKVTQSSRYLVKRTGEKVFLECVQDMDHENMFWYRQDPGLGLRLIYFSYDVKMKEKGDIPEGYSVSREKKERFSLILESASTNQTSMYLCASTPSLMDLYEQYFGPGTRLTVT.

This clonotype was counted a few times. The chain carries TRBV20-1 and TRBJ1-1; a weak D match, TRBD1 (6 bases). The V gene's germline CDR1 is DFQATT and CDR2 SNEGSKA (reference sequence). Deletions cut 1 base from V and 0 bases from J, with 9 bases between. The CDR3 loop spans 14 amino acids. This chain's CDR3 is CSARATGLNTEAFF. CDR3 bases: TGCAGTGCTAGAGCGACAGGTCTGAACACTGAAGCTTTCTTT.

This clonotype was counted only a few times. V and J are TRBV10-3 and TRBJ2-4; possibly TRBD2 for D (5 bases). Germline values: CDR1 ENHRY, CDR2 SYGVKD. Trimming took 2 bases from V and 4 from J, leaving 12 bases between them. This CDR3 is built from 15 residues. CDR3 protein: CAISEPGLGKNIQYF. The CDR3 bases are TGTGCCATCAGTGAGCCCGGACTTGGTAAAAACATTCAGTACTTC.

This clonotype was seen at least ten times. This chain joins TRBV5-4 and TRBJ2-2; the D gene is possibly TRBD2 (6 bases). The CDR3 sequence is 16 residues long. Germline-derived CDR1 and CDR2 are SGHNT and YYREEE (reference sequence). V was trimmed by 3 bases and J by 4 bases, leaving 16 bases between them. CDR3 sequence (DNA): TGTGCCAGCAGCTGGGACCGGGAGCGGGTCACCGGGGAGCTGTTTTTT. Its translation is CASSWDRERVTGELFF.

This clonotype was picked up many times. This chain connects TRBV24-1 to TRBJ1-2; possibly TRBD1 for D (5 bases). Germline-derived CDR1 and CDR2 are KGHDR and SFDVKD. Trimming cost V 5 bases and J 2 bases, with 8 bases left between them. The CDR3 is made up of 13 amino acids. The CDR3 loop is CATSVGQNYGYTF. The CDR3 DNA reads TGTGCCACCAGTGTCGGACAAAACTATGGCTACACCTTC.

At least ten counts were recorded for this clonotype. As DNA, the CDR3 is TGCAGCGCGACAGGGTTTGACGAAAAACTGTTTTTT. Translated: CSATGFDEKLFF. The chain has TRBV29-1 and TRBJ1-4; TRBD1 matches 7 bases. CDR1 is SQVTM and CDR2 is ANQGSEA in the germline V gene. This CDR3 is 12 amino acids long. V lost 7 bases and J lost 8; bases outside the gene matches: 7.

This clonotype was recorded many times. The genes are TRBV4-1 and TRBJ1-5, with D uncertain. The CDR3 has 16 residues. CDR1 and CDR2 (germline): MGHRA, YSYEKL. Trimming took off 0 bases at V and 6 bases at J, with 15 bases between the two ends. The CDR3 DNA sequence: TGCGCCAGCAGCCAAGACACCAGTCGGAGAATTCAGCCCCAGCATTTT. Its protein product is CASSQDTSRRIQPQHF.

The table lists this clonotype with many counts. The chain couples TRBV5-6 to TRBJ2-2, with TRBD2 matching 8 bases. Trimming at V came to 2 bases and at J to 0 bases, leaving 6 bases not matched to a gene. Germline V gene lookup returns CDR1 SGHDT and CDR2 YYEEEE. The CDR3 spans 17 residues. The CDR3 reads CASSFPLAGTNTGELFF. The CDR3 nucleotides read TGTGCCAGCAGCTTCCCTCTAGCGGGCACGAACACCGGGGAGCTGTTTTTT.

The sample holds many counts of this clonotype. This chain links TRBV28 with TRBJ1-1, with D maybe TRBD1 (5 bases). The CDR3 covers 16 residues. Per germline, CDR1 MDHEN and CDR2 SYDVKM. Trimming pared 6 bases from V and 3 bases from J, leaving 20 bases between. This CDR3 reads CASSPSGAGYDTEAFF. CDR3 bases: TGTGCCAGCAGCCCAAGTGGGGCGGGATACGACACTGAAGCTTTCTTT.

V is TRBV28 and J is TRBJ1-2; TRBD1 might be the D (6 bases). CDR1 MDHEN and CDR2 SYDVKM come from the germline V gene. The V and J ends lost 4 bases and 4 bases respectively, with 22 bases between them. The CDR3 is 17 residues long. The CDR3 DNA reads TGTGCCAGCAGTTCGACAGCTTCACAGGGTGCCGCCTATGGCTACACCTTC. As protein: CASSSTASQGAAYGYTF.

There are many counts of this clonotype. V usage is TRBV6-1 and J usage is TRBJ1-4; 7 nucleotides align to TRBD1. The CDR3 is 15 amino acids. The trim removed 3 bases at V and 5 bases at J, leaving 6 bases unmatched. Germline loops: CDR1 MNHNS, CDR2 SASEGT. The CDR3: CASSDPGQKNEKLFF. CDR3 in DNA: TGTGCCAGCAGTGACCCGGGACAGAAAAATGAAAAACTGTTTTTT.

This clonotype has ten or more counts. The chain couples TRBV20-1 to TRBJ2-1; D is uncertain. Germline V gene sequence: CDR1 DFQATT, CDR2 SNEGSKA (reference sequence). V lost 6 bases to trimming and J lost 0 bases, with 9 bases between them. The CDR3 has 13 residues. CDR3 sequence (DNA): TGCAGTGCCAAGGGCAGCTCCTACAATGAGCAGTTCTTC. Protein: CSAKGSSYNEQFF.

In its sample, this clonotype was seen many times. V and J are TRBV25-1 and TRBJ1-1; 9 positions agree with TRBD1. Germline V gene data show CDR1 as MGHDK and CDR2 as SYGVNS. The CDR3 length is 16 residues. After removal of 3 bases from V and 4 bases from J, the junction contained 9 bases not matched to a gene. CDR3 nucleotide sequence: TGTGCCAGCAGTGACCACATAACAGGGGGCCCCACTGAAGCTTTCTTT. Protein: CASSDHITGGPTEAFF.

This clonotype has a count of ten or more. The junction shows a germline mismatch at one end, possibly a read error. The chain recombines TRBV9 with TRBJ2-7; 9 bases are shared with TRBD2. Germline V gene data show CDR1 as SGDLS and CDR2 as YYNGEE. The CDR3 has 11 amino acids. In nucleotides, the CDR3 is TGTGCCAGCAGCGGGTCTAGCGGGAAGAACTTC. Its protein product is CASSGSSGKNF.

This clonotype occurred many times. The rearrangement joins TRBV20-1 to TRBJ2-5; no definite D call. The CDR3 loop spans 13 amino acids. Trimming removed 3 bases from V and 4 bases from J, with 12 bases in between. Looked up from germline, CDR1 is DFQATT and CDR2 is SNEGSKA (reference sequence). DNA of the CDR3: TGCAGTGCTAGGGGTCAGGTGGTAGAGACCCAGTACTTC. It is translated as CSARGQVVETQYF.

This clonotype was seen ten or more times. The chain recombines TRBV7-2 with TRBJ1-2; D ambiguous. Trimming removed 0 bases from V and 0 bases from J, with 14 bases in between. The CDR3 is 17 amino acids. Germline V CDR1 and CDR2: SGHTA, FQGNSA. For the CDR3, the DNA is TGTGCCAGCAGCTTAGCGCTCCGGCAGAGAACTAACTATGGCTACACCTTC. Amino acid sequence: CASSLALRQRTNYGYTF.

V is TRBV7-9 and J is TRBJ2-7, with a possible D match to TRBD1 (5 bases). V was cut by 4 bases and J by 5 bases, with 15 bases left in between. The CDR3 is 14 amino acids. Germline CDR1 SEHNR, CDR2 FQNEAQ (reference sequence). The DNA for the CDR3 is TGTGCCAGCAGCTCATATCTCGGACATCACGAGCAGTACTTC. Its protein product is CASSSYLGHHEQYF.

CDR3 nucleotide sequence: TGTGCCTGGAGTTCCCGGGGCCCCAATGAGCAGTTCTTC. Encoded protein: CAWSSRGPNEQFF. The V gene is TRBV30, the J gene TRBJ2-1, with D possibly called TRBD1 or TRBD2 (5 bases each). There are 13 residues in the CDR3. The V and J ends lost 2 bases and 6 bases respectively, with 11 bases between them. From germline, CDR1 is GTSNPN and CDR2 SVGIG (reference sequence).

This clonotype was observed many times. The genes are TRBV29-1 and TRBJ2-3; D uncertain. The CDR3 extends over 13 amino acids. CDR1 is SQVTM, CDR2 ANQGSEA, per germline. V was trimmed by 5 bases and J by 0 bases, leaving 9 bases between them. CDR3 sequence (DNA): TGCAGCGTTAGTGACCAAAGCACAGATACGCAGTATTTT. It codes for CSVSDQSTDTQYF.

This chain uses TRBV15 with TRBJ2-1, with D maybe TRBD1 (6 bases). The CDR3 contains 16 residues. V dropped 0 bases and J dropped 7 bases, with 16 bases sitting between them. Germline V gene sequence: CDR1 LNHNV, CDR2 YYDKDF (reference sequence). The CDR3 here is CATSREGGTFTNEQFF. The CDR3 bases are TGTGCCACCAGCAGAGAAGGTGGGACATTCACGAATGAGCAGTTCTTC. The full variable domain, with the rest looked up from reference TRBV15 and TRBJ2-1, is DAMVIQNPRYQVTQFGKPVTLSCSQTLNHNVMYWYQQKSSQAPKLLFHYYDKDFNNEADTPDNFQSRRPNTSFCFLDIRSPGLGDTAMYLCATSREGGTFTNEQFFGPGTRLTVL.

This clonotype was detected many times. The genes are TRBV28 and TRBJ1-2; D gene unclear. Germline CDR1 and CDR2: MDHEN and SYDVKM. The CDR3 totals 17 residues. Trimming cost V 5 bases and J 1 base, with 20 bases left between them. In nucleotides, the CDR3 is TGTGCCAGCAGTCCCGGATCGGCCCAGGCGGTTAACTATGGCTACACCTTC. It codes for CASSPGSAQAVNYGYTF.

This clonotype has a count of ten or more. Mismatch with germline at one junction end may stem from a read error. This rearrangement joins TRBV7-2 to TRBJ2-7; tentatively, D is TRBD1 (6 bases). The CDR3 totals 13 residues. Germline CDR1 SGHTA, CDR2 FQGNSA. The CDR3 DNA is TGTGCCAGCAGCTTAACCTTTCCGGGACACCCCTCCTTC. Translating gives CASSLTFPGHPSF.

The genes are TRBV11-2 and TRBJ2-1; a weak D match, TRBD2 (5 bases). Trimming cost V 3 bases and J 6 bases, with 9 bases left between them. CDR1 SGHAT and CDR2 FQNNGV come from the germline V gene. The CDR3 totals 13 residues. DNA for the CDR3: TGTGCCAGCAGCTTTACCAGCGGCAATGAGCAGTTCTTC. Translated, it gives CASSFTSGNEQFF.

This clonotype was detected ten times or more. V usage is TRBV24-1 and J usage is TRBJ2-1; 9 bases align to TRBD1. The CDR3 is made up of 18 amino acids. The germline CDR1 and CDR2 sequences are KGHDR and SFDVKD. Trimming cost V 5 bases and J 8 bases; bases outside gene matches: 18. CDR3 sequence: CATSVSFGQGQKIDEQFF. For the CDR3, the DNA is TGTGCCACCAGTGTCAGCTTCGGACAGGGGCAAAAAATCGATGAGCAGTTCTTC.